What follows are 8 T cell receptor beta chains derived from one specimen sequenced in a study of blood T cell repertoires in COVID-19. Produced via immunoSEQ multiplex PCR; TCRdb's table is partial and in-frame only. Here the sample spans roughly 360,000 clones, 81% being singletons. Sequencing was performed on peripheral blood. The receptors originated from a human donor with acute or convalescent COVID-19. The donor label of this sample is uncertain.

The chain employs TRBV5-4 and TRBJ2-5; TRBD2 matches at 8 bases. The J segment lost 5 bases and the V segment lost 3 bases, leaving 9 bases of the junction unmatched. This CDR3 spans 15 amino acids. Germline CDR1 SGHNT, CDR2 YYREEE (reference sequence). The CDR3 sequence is CASSSLAGRGETQYF. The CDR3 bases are TGTGCCAGCAGCTCTTTAGCGGGGAGAGGGGAGACCCAGTACTTC.

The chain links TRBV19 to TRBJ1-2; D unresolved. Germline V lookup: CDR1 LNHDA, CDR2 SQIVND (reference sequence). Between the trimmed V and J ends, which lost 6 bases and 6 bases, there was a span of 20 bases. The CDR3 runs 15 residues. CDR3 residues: CASRGRRAEEDGYTF. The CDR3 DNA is TGTGCCAGTAGGGGTCGTAGGGCCGAGGAGGATGGCTACACCTTC.

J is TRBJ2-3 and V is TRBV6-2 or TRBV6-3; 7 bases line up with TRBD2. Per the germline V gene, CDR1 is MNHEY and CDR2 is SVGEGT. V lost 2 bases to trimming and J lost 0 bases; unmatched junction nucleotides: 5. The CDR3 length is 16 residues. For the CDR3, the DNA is TGTGCCAGCAGTTACCTTTTGGGGGGGAGCACAGATACGCAGTATTTT. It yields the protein CASSYLLGGSTDTQYF.

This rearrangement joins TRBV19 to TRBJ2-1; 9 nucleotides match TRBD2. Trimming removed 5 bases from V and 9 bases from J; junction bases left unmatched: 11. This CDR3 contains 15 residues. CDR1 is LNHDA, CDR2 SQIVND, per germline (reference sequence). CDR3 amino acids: CASSSGTSLFGEQFF. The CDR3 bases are TGTGCCAGTAGTTCCGGGACTAGCCTTTTCGGTGAGCAGTTCTTC.

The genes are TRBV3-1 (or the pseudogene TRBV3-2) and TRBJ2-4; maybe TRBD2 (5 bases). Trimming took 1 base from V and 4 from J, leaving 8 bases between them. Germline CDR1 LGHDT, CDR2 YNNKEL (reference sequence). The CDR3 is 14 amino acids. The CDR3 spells CASSQVRGKNIQYF. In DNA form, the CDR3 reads TGTGCCAGCAGCCAAGTTCGGGGAAAAAACATTCAGTACTTC.

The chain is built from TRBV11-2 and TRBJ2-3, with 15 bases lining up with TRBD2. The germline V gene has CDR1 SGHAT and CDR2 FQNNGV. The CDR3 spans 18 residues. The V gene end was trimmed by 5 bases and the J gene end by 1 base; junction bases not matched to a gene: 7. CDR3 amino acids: CASSPPGLAGGRTDTQYF. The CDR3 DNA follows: TGTGCCAGCAGCCCGCCGGGACTAGCGGGGGGCCGCACAGATACGCAGTATTTT.

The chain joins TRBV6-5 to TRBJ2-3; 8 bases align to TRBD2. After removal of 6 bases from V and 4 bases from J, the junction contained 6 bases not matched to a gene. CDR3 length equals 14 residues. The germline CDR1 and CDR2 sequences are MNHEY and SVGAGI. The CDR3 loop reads CASSRQRESDTQYF. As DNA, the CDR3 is TGTGCCAGCAGCCGCCAGCGGGAGTCAGATACGCAGTATTTT.

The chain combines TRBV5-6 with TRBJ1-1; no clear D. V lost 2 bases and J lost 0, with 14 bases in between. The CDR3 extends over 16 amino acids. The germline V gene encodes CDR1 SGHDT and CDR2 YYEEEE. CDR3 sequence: CASSLRGPTMNTEAFF. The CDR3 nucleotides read TGTGCCAGCAGCTTAAGAGGGCCTACGATGAACACTGAAGCTTTCTTT.